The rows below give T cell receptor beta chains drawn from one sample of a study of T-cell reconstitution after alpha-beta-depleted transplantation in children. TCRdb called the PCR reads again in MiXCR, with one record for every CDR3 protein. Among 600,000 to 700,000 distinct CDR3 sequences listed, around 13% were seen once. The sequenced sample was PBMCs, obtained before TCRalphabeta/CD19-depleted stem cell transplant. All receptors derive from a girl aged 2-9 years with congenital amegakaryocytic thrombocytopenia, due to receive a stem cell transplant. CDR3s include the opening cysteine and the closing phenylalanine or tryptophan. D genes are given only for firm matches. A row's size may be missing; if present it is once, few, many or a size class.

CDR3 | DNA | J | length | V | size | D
CASSQESLARTIYNSPLHF | TGCGCCAGCAGCCAAGAATCTCTGGCGAGGACCATTTATAATTCACCCCTCCACTTT | TRBJ1-6 | 19 | TRBV4-1 | - | -
CASSAQLRYEQYF | TGTGCCAGCAGCGCCCAATTACGCTACGAGCAGTACTTC | TRBJ2-7 | 13 | TRBV7-9 | many | -
CASSFQGVTEAFF | TGCGCCAGCAGCTTCCAGGGGGTCACTGAAGCTTTCTTT | TRBJ1-1 | 13 | TRBV5-1 | - | TRBD1
CASDRGYRSETQYF | TGCGCCAGCGACCGAGGATACCGGAGCGAGACCCAGTACTTC | TRBJ2-5 | 14 | TRBV5-1 | - | -
CASSLASLAGVSDTQYF | TGCGCCAGCAGCTTGGCTTCGCTAGCGGGAGTCTCAGATACGCAGTATTTT | TRBJ2-3 | 17 | TRBV5-1 | many | TRBD2
CCARDGGPRVGNEQFF | TGCTGTGCTAGAGATGGGGGGCCTCGGGTGGGCAATGAGCAGTTCTTC | TRBJ2-1 | 16 | TRBV20-1 | - | -
CSVGVSSGNTIYF | TGCAGCGTTGGAGTTTCCTCTGGAAACACCATATATTTT | TRBJ1-3 | 13 | TRBV29-1 | many | -
CSTKHFLSGRADNEQFF | TGCAGTACAAAGCATTTCCTAAGCGGGAGGGCTGATAATGAGCAGTTCTTC | TRBJ2-1 | 17 | TRBV20-1 | many | TRBD2
CASSYRTALTDTQYF | TGTGCCAGCAGTTACAGGACAGCGCTCACAGATACGCAGTATTTT | TRBJ2-3 | 15 | TRBV6-5 | many | -
CASSLGGPNTEAFF | TGCGCCAGCAGCTTGGGCGGCCCGAACACTGAAGCTTTCTTT | TRBJ1-1 | 14 | TRBV5-1 | many | -
CASSDRTGLAGDYGELFF | TGTGCCAGCAGCGACAGAACAGGTCTAGCGGGAGATTACGGGGAGCTGTTTTTT | TRBJ2-2 | 18 | TRBV7-6 | few | TRBD2
CASSRGFPYEQYF | TGTGCCAGCAGCCGCGGATTCCCCTACGAGCAGTACTTC | TRBJ2-7 | 13 | TRBV28 | few | -
CASSPGTGEQPQHF | TGCGCCAGCAGCCCGGGGACAGGGGAACAGCCCCAGCATTTT | TRBJ1-5 | 14 | TRBV5-1 | many | TRBD1
CASAFVWVRGSYNEQFF | TGCGCCAGCGCATTCGTTTGGGTCCGGGGGTCCTACAATGAGCAGTTCTTC | TRBJ2-1 | 17 | TRBV5-1 | - | -
CAISPPNNEQFF | TGTGCCATCAGTCCCCCTAACAATGAGCAGTTCTTC | TRBJ2-1 | 12 | TRBV10-3 | - | -
CAISPGRAATYEQYF | TGTGCCATCAGTCCGGGTAGGGCGGCCACCTACGAGCAGTACTTC | TRBJ2-7 | 15 | TRBV10-3 | many | -
CASSGRTSGRPTGELFF | TGTGCCAGCAGCGGGAGAACTAGCGGGAGACCAACCGGGGAGCTGTTTTTT | TRBJ2-2 | 17 | TRBV5-6 | many | TRBD2
CASTQSGKGETQYF | TGTGCCAGCACCCAAAGCGGGAAGGGAGAGACCCAGTACTTC | TRBJ2-5 | 14 | TRBV28 | few | TRBD2
CASSFILAGNTGELFF | TGCGCCAGCAGCTTTATCCTAGCGGGGAACACCGGGGAGCTGTTTTTT | TRBJ2-2 | 16 | TRBV5-1 | few | TRBD2
CATKDRGPYEQYF | TGTGCCACCAAGGACAGGGGGCCCTACGAGCAGTACTTC | TRBJ2-7 | 13 | TRBV10-3 | - | TRBD1
CASSQPGLAYNEQFF | TGTGCCAGCAGTCAACCGGGACTAGCCTACAATGAGCAGTTCTTC | TRBJ2-1 | 15 | TRBV12-3/TRBV12-4 | many | TRBD2
CSAIAGANEQFF | TGCAGTGCTATAGCGGGAGCGAATGAGCAGTTCTTC | TRBJ2-1 | 12 | TRBV20-1 | many | TRBD2
CAIRGRVEDNEQFF | TGTGCCATCAGAGGGAGGGTGGAGGACAATGAGCAGTTCTTC | TRBJ2-1 | 14 | TRBV10-3 | many | TRBD2
CASSLAEGSNQPQHF | TGTGCCAGCAGCTTAGCGGAAGGTAGCAATCAGCCCCAGCATTTT | TRBJ1-5 | 15 | TRBV7-6 | - | -
CASSLVDGYGYTF | TGTGCCAGCAGCTTAGTTGACGGCTATGGCTACACCTTC | TRBJ1-2 | 13 | TRBV7-9 | many | -
CASSLAVLRADTQYF | TGTGCCAGCAGCTTAGCGGTGTTGCGGGCGGATACGCAGTATTTT | TRBJ2-3 | 15 | TRBV7-2 | many | -
CASSPPGTSGRIVDEQFF | TGTGCCAGCAGTCCTCCAGGGACTAGCGGGAGGATAGTAGATGAGCAGTTCTTC | TRBJ2-1 | 18 | TRBV27 | few | TRBD2
CASSRVSQNSPLHF | TGTGCCAGCAGCAGGGTTTCCCAGAATTCACCCCTCCACTTT | TRBJ1-6 | 14 | TRBV11-2 | few | -
CSARKDRNEKLFF | TGCAGTGCTAGAAAGGACAGGAATGAAAAACTGTTTTTT | TRBJ1-4 | 13 | TRBV20-1 | - | TRBD1
CASSPLGPGFPEQFF | TGTGCCAGCAGCCCATTGGGACCGGGGTTCCCCGAGCAGTTCTTC | TRBJ2-1 | 15 | TRBV5-6 | many | -
CASSLQGLNTEALF | TGCGCCAGCAGCTTACAGGGCCTGAACACTGAAGCTCTCTTT | TRBJ1-1 | 14 | TRBV5-1 | - | -
CASSGGSIFYNEQFF | TGTGCCAGCAGCGGCGGGAGTATATTCTACAATGAGCAGTTCTTC | TRBJ2-1 | 15 | TRBV7-9 | many | TRBD2
CASSLVGTSGNEQFF | TGCGCCAGCAGCTTGGTCGGGACTAGCGGTAATGAGCAGTTCTTC | TRBJ2-1 | 15 | TRBV5-1 | - | TRBD2
CASSLASGSTGELFF | TGCGCCAGCAGCTTGGCTAGCGGGAGCACCGGGGAGCTGTTTTTT | TRBJ2-2 | 15 | TRBV5-1 | many | TRBD2
CASSSPLAGLTDTQYF | TGTGCCAGCAGTTCCCCCCTGGCGGGACTCACAGATACGCAGTATTTT | TRBJ2-3 | 16 | TRBV28 | many | -
CASSPSQGGGRSSYEQYF | TGCGCCAGCAGCCCGAGTCAAGGTGGAGGGCGAAGTTCATACGAGCAGTACTTC | TRBJ2-7 | 18 | TRBV5-1 | few | -
CSASPPERIHCNEQFF | TGCAGTGCTAGCCCACCCGAGCGGATCCATTGCAATGAGCAGTTCTTC | TRBJ2-1 | 16 | TRBV20-1 | - | -
CASSFLDSYTEAFF | TGTGCCAGCAGCTTTCTGGACAGTTACACTGAAGCTTTCTTT | TRBJ1-1 | 14 | TRBV5-6 | many | -
CASSSRVTGANVLTF | TGTGCCAGCAGTTCGAGGGTTACTGGGGCCAACGTCCTGACTTTC | TRBJ2-6 | 15 | TRBV12-3/TRBV12-4 | - | -
CSARGRLAEAYEQYF | TGCAGTGCTAGGGGGAGACTAGCGGAAGCCTACGAGCAGTACTTC | TRBJ2-7 | 15 | TRBV20-1 | - | TRBD2
CASSSDWKVPQHF | TGTGCCAGCAGTTCCGACTGGAAAGTGCCCCAGCATTTT | TRBJ1-5 | 13 | TRBV6-5 | - | -
CAISGTLGTDTQYF | TGTGCCATCTCGGGGACACTGGGCACAGATACGCAGTATTTT | TRBJ2-3 | 14 | TRBV10-3 | - | -
CASSLRGNIYEQYF | TGTGCCAGCAGTTTGAGGGGGAATATCTACGAGCAGTACTTC | TRBJ2-7 | 14 | TRBV27 | - | -
CASSYSNLGSYNSPLHF | TGTGCCAGCAGTTACTCGAACCTGGGCTCCTATAATTCACCCCTCCACTTT | TRBJ1-6 | 17 | TRBV6-5 | - | -
CSARGEQGWRAFF | TGCAGTGCTAGAGGTGAACAGGGTTGGCGAGCTTTCTTT | TRBJ1-1 | 13 | TRBV20-1 | many | -
CASSLARRAGELFF | TGTGCCAGCAGTTTAGCGAGACGTGCCGGGGAGCTGTTTTTT | TRBJ2-2 | 14 | TRBV12-3/TRBV12-4 | few | -
CASSQRDNEQFF | TGTGCCAGCAGCCAAAGGGACAATGAGCAGTTCTTC | TRBJ2-1 | 12 | TRBV4-2 | - | -
CASSLATSGIRTDTQYF | TGCGCCAGCAGCTTGGCAACTAGCGGGATTCGCACAGATACGCAGTATTTT | TRBJ2-3 | 17 | TRBV5-1 | many | TRBD2
CASSSYQKADTQYF | TGTGCCAGCAGTTCCTATCAGAAGGCAGATACGCAGTATTTT | TRBJ2-3 | 14 | TRBV12-3/TRBV12-4 | - | -
CASSIGLAADNEQFF | TGTGCCAGTAGTATCGGTCTAGCGGCTGACAATGAGCAGTTCTTC | TRBJ2-1 | 15 | TRBV19 | - | TRBD2
CASSLGMTSGVEEQYF | TGTGCCAGCAGCTTGGGAATGACGTCGGGTGTCGAGGAGCAGTACTTC | TRBJ2-7 | 16 | TRBV5-4 | many | -
CSASDSLRPEQYF | TGCAGTGCTAGTGATAGCTTAAGGCCCGAGCAGTACTTC | TRBJ2-7 | 13 | TRBV20-1 | many | -
CASRWASGANVLTF | TGTGCCAGCAGATGGGCCTCTGGGGCCAACGTCCTGACTTTC | TRBJ2-6 | 14 | TRBV6-2/TRBV6-3 | - | -
CATRLAGGFADTQYF | TGTGCCACAAGACTAGCGGGAGGGTTTGCAGATACGCAGTATTTT | TRBJ2-3 | 15 | TRBV6-1 | many | TRBD2
CASSPAGLSTGELFF | TGCGCCAGCAGCCCCGCAGGACTCAGCACCGGGGAGCTGTTTTTT | TRBJ2-2 | 15 | TRBV5-1 | many | -
CASSSLLRLKTQYF | TGTGCCAGCAGCTCCCTTTTGAGGCTAAAGACCCAGTACTTC | TRBJ2-5 | 14 | TRBV2 | - | -